The rows below give T cell receptor beta chains drawn from one sample of a study of graft-versus-host responses after intestinal transplantation. The antigens these receptors bind are not known. Measured with immunoSEQ multiplex PCR; TCRdb has only the in-frame clones, and not every one. The data show approximately 90,000 clones, less than 90% seen once. This specimen consisted of unstimulated CD4+ T cells sorted from spleen or lymph node cells, obtained before transplant. The receptors originated from a human donor who was the organ donor for an intestinal transplant. The CDR3 runs from the conserved cysteine through the conserved F or W. D genes are given only for firm matches. Not all rows give a size; the values are once, few, many and, for expanded clones, a class.

>.|.|TRBV11-2|TRBJ2-7
TGTGCCAGCAGCTTTTTAGCTCCCTACGAGCAGTACTTC
CASSFLAPYEQYF
>TRBD1|.|TRBV14|TRBJ1-1
TGTGCCAGCAGCTATGACAGGGGCCCTTTTGAAGCTTTCTTT
CASSYDRGPFEAFF
>.|.|TRBV4-3|TRBJ2-7
TGCGCCAGCAGCCACCTCCCCGAGGCAGGGTTAGCCTACGAGCAGTACTTC
CASSHLPEAGLAYEQYF
>.|.|TRBV6-1|TRBJ2-5
TGTGCCAGCAGGGCTATGGGAGGAGGAGAGACCCAGTACTTC
CASRAMGGGETQYF
>TRBD2|few|TRBV7-6|TRBJ2-3
TGTGCCAGCAGCACCAGCGGGAGGGATACGCAGTATTTT
CASSTSGRDTQYF
>.|.|TRBV6-1|TRBJ2-7
TGTGCCAGCAGTGGTAACTCCTGGGAGCAGTACTTC
CASSGNSWEQYF
>TRBD1|.|TRBV5-5|TRBJ1-4
TGTGCCAGCAGCTTTCAGGGGGCAACTAATGAAAAACTGTTTTTT
CASSFQGATNEKLFF
>.|.|TRBV7-7|TRBJ2-1
TGTGCTAGCAGCCAGGGGCCCGGACTCCCGCGACAGTTCTTC
CASSQGPGLPRQFF
>TRBD1|.|TRBV14|TRBJ1-1
TGTGCCAGCAGCCGGGACAGGGCAGTTGACACTGAAGCTTTCTTT
CASSRDRAVDTEAFF
>TRBD1|.|TRBV14|TRBJ2-7
TGTGCCAGCAGCCCACGGGGACAGGGAGCCCACGAGCAGTACTTC
CASSPRGQGAHEQYF
>.|.|TRBV7-3|TRBJ2-5
TGTGCCAGCAGCTTAAGAGGTAACCCGGCGGAGACCCAGTACTTC
CASSLRGNPAETQYF
>.|.|TRBV5-1|TRBJ2-1
TGCGCCAGCAGCTGGAGTAGCCGCGATGAGCAGTTCTTC
CASSWSSRDEQFF
>TRBD1|.|TRBV5-1|TRBJ1-2
TGCGCCAGCAGCCTGACAGGGGGCGCGCATGGCTACACCTTC
CASSLTGGAHGYTF
>TRBD1|.|TRBV28|TRBJ2-5
TGTGCCAGCAGTCCCCTCGGACAGGTAAAAGAGACCCAGTACTTC
CASSPLGQVKETQYF
>.|once|TRBV7-7|TRBJ1-5
TGTGCTAGCAGCACAGGGCCGAATCAGCCCCAGCATTTT
CASSTGPNQPQHF
>TRBD2|once|TRBV9|TRBJ2-1
TGTGCCAGCAGCGTAGTTGGAAGCGGGGAGGCCAATGAGCAGTTCTTC
CASSVVGSGEANEQFF
>.|.|TRBV19|TRBJ1-1
TGTGCCAGTAGCAAAAGACAGACGAACACTGAAGCTTTCTTT
CASSKRQTNTEAFF
>.|.|TRBV25-1|TRBJ1-6
TGTGCCAGCAGGGGGGGGGATAATTCACCCCTCCACTTT
CASRGGDNSPLHF
>.|.|TRBV6-1|TRBJ1-2
TGTGCCAGCAGCCCAACGGGGGGTGTCGGTGGCTACACCTTC
CASSPTGGVGGYTF
>TRBD1|.|TRBV6-1|TRBJ1-2
TGTGCCAGCAGTGAAGCGGTGGCAGGGGGATTATATGGCTACACCTTC
CASSEAVAGGLYGYTF
>TRBD2|.|TRBV9|TRBJ2-5
TGTGCCAGCAGCGAGACTAGCGGGGTAAAAGAGACCCAGTACTTC
CASSETSGVKETQYF
>.|.|TRBV5-1|TRBJ1-1
TGCGCCAGCAGCCTTGTGGGGGCGCGCACTGAAGCTTTCTTT
CASSLVGARTEAFF
>.|.|TRBV5-1|TRBJ2-6
TGCGCCAGCAGCTTGTTCTCCGGGAACTCTGGGGCCAACGTCCTGACTTTC
CASSLFSGNSGANVLTF
>TRBD2|.|TRBV19|TRBJ2-2
TGTGCCAGTAGTATATACCCCCCTCGACTAGCGGGGGGGTTCAACACCGGGGAGCTGTTTTTT
CASSIYPPRLAGGFNTGELFF
>TRBD2|.|TRBV7-6|TRBJ2-5
TGTGCCAGCAGCCCCGGGGTGGGGGGGAAAGAGACCCAGTACTTC
CASSPGVGGKETQYF
>.|.|TRBV20-1|TRBJ1-2
TGCAGTGCTTCAGGGGCCCATGGCTACACCTTC
CSASGAHGYTF
>.|.|TRBV6-5|TRBJ2-6
TGTGCCAGCTTGAGTCCGAGCTCTGGGGCCAACGTCCTGACTTTC
CASLSPSSGANVLTF
>.|.|TRBV21-1|TRBJ2-7
TGTGCCAGCAGCAGACACAGGGGGTATACCTACGAGCAGTACTTC
CASSRHRGYTYEQYF
>TRBD2|.|TRBV4-1|TRBJ2-1
TGCGCCAGCAGCCAAGGGCGCGGGGGGCGGAATGAGCAGTTCTTC
CASSQGRGGRNEQFF
>.|.|TRBV18|TRBJ2-7
TGTGCCAGCTCACCATCCCTCGGGGACTACGAGCAGTACTTC
CASSPSLGDYEQYF
>.|.|TRBV29-1|TRBJ2-6
TGCAGCGTTCAGGGCGGTGGGGCCAACGTCCTGACTTTC
CSVQGGGANVLTF
>TRBD2|few|TRBV25-1|TRBJ2-7
TGTGCCAGCAGTCCCCTACGAGGGCTAGCGGGTCCCTCCTACGAGCAGTACTTC
CASSPLRGLAGPSYEQYF
>.|.|TRBV9|TRBJ2-5
TGTGCCAGCAGCGGCACTAGTCCCGAGACCCAGTACTTC
CASSGTSPETQYF
>.|.|TRBV7-2|TRBJ1-2
TGTGCCAGCAGCTTATCGGGAGGCTACACCTTC
CASSLSGGYTF
>TRBD1|.|TRBV9|TRBJ1-2
TGTGCCAGCAGCCACCGACAGGGCTCGATTGTGGGGACAGGGGGGATCTATGGCTACACCTTC
CASSHRQGSIVGTGGIYGYTF
>TRBD1|once|TRBV19|TRBJ2-3
TGTGCCAGTAGCCTCAGGGGGAGCACAGATACGCAGTATTTT
CASSLRGSTDTQYF